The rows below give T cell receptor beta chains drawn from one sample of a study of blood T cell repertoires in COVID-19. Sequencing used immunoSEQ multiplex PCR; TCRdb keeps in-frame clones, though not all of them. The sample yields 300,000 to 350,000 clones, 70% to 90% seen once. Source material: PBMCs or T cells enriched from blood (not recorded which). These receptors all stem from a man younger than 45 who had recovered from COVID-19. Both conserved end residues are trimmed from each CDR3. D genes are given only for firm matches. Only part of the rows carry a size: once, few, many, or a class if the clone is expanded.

CDR3aa: ASSLLGQGSYEQY; abundance: NA; d_gene: TRBD1; v_gene: TRBV7-9; j_gene: TRBJ2-7
CDR3aa: ASSVVRRGEQF; abundance: few; d_gene: NA; v_gene: TRBV9; j_gene: TRBJ2-1
CDR3aa: ASSLVPGNTEAF; abundance: NA; d_gene: NA; v_gene: TRBV7-2; j_gene: TRBJ1-1
CDR3aa: SAPGGDGYT; abundance: few; d_gene: NA; v_gene: TRBV20-1; j_gene: TRBJ1-2
CDR3aa: AWDPGLREQF; abundance: NA; d_gene: TRBD2; v_gene: TRBV30; j_gene: TRBJ2-1
CDR3aa: ASSLGTGSGKLF; abundance: NA; d_gene: TRBD1; v_gene: TRBV27; j_gene: TRBJ1-4
CDR3aa: ASSSRGGNTGELF; abundance: once; d_gene: TRBD2; v_gene: TRBV14; j_gene: TRBJ2-2
CDR3aa: ASSSTSGGALAKNIQY; abundance: NA; d_gene: TRBD2; v_gene: TRBV5-1; j_gene: TRBJ2-4
CDR3aa: ASSFPGLSDTQY; abundance: NA; d_gene: NA; v_gene: TRBV7-9; j_gene: TRBJ2-3
CDR3aa: ASSVAGQPNGYT; abundance: few; d_gene: NA; v_gene: TRBV9; j_gene: TRBJ1-2
CDR3aa: ATSATGVTGELF; abundance: NA; d_gene: NA; v_gene: TRBV24-1; j_gene: TRBJ2-2
CDR3aa: ASSLWGQGVNEQY; abundance: once; d_gene: TRBD1; v_gene: TRBV5-1; j_gene: TRBJ2-7
CDR3aa: ASSVRGGGTSSYNEQF; abundance: NA; d_gene: TRBD2; v_gene: TRBV9; j_gene: TRBJ2-1
CDR3aa: ASSQGQGGNTIY; abundance: NA; d_gene: TRBD1; v_gene: TRBV7-2; j_gene: TRBJ1-3
CDR3aa: ASSPHFGTGAADTQY; abundance: NA; d_gene: TRBD1; v_gene: TRBV4-3; j_gene: TRBJ2-3
CDR3aa: ASSLSWQAKIYT; abundance: NA; d_gene: NA; v_gene: TRBV27; j_gene: TRBJ1-2
CDR3aa: ASSVGQGAREKLF; abundance: NA; d_gene: TRBD1; v_gene: TRBV9; j_gene: TRBJ1-4